Included here is one T cell receptor beta chain sequence, with context. The data derive from a study of blood T cell repertoires in COVID-19. Study information: The study drew acute and convalescent COVID-19 samples from the United States, Italy and Spain. T cells, B-cell-depleted T cells, or PBMCs supplied cDNA or gDNA.

CDR3 length: 13 residues. Germline lookup yields CDR1 ENHRY and CDR2 SYGVKD. J was trimmed by 4 bases and V by 6 bases; bases with no gene match: 4. As originally analysed: Estimates of nucleated cell counts were drawn from the amplification of reference gene primers. Repertoires were generated with immunoSEQ multiplex PCR, while TCRdb's copy carries only in-frame clones and drops some. From that table come the V and J calls and clone size; the DNA was used to work out D and trimming. The table lists approximately 250,000 clones, around 84% of them singletons. Sequencing was performed on peripheral blood. This sequence originates from a man aged 40-49 years with acute or convalescent COVID-19. The chain is built from TRBV10-3 and TRBJ1-1; 8 bases align to TRBD1. CDR3 in amino acids: CAIRLDRATEAFF. The CDR3 DNA is TGTGCCATCAGATTGGACAGGGCCACTGAAGCTTTCTTT.